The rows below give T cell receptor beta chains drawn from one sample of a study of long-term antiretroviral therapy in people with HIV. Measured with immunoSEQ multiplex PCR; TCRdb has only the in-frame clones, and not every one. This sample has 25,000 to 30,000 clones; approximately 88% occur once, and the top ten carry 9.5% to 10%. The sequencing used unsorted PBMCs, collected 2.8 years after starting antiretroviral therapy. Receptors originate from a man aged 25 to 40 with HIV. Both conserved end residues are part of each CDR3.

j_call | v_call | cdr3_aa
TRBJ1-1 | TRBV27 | CASSLYLGTGTEAFF
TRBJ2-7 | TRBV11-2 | CASSLDKPGQRYEQYF
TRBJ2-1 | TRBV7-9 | CASSLERAEQFF
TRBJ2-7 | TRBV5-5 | CASSLASLGARLTYEQYF
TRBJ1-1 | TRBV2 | CASIKQNTEAFF
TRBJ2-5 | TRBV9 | CASSGQGYQETQYF
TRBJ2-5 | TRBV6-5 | CASSYGSEETQYF
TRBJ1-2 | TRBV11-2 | CASSLVQGAYGYTF
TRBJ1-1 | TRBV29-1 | CSATAGGRVVEAFF
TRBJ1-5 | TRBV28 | CASSAYRGQLMNQPQHF
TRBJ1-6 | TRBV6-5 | CASSPVGSYNSPLHF
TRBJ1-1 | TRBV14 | CASSQAGRAEAFF
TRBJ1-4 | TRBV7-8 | CASSPDRRATNEKLFF
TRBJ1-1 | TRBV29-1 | CSATTGGNTEAFF
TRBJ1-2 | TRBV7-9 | CASSPTGGDGYTF
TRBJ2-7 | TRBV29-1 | CSAKTGFTYEQYF
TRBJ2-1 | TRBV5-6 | CASSSNRGHEQFF
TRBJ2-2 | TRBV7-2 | CASSPGLAGGKTGELFF